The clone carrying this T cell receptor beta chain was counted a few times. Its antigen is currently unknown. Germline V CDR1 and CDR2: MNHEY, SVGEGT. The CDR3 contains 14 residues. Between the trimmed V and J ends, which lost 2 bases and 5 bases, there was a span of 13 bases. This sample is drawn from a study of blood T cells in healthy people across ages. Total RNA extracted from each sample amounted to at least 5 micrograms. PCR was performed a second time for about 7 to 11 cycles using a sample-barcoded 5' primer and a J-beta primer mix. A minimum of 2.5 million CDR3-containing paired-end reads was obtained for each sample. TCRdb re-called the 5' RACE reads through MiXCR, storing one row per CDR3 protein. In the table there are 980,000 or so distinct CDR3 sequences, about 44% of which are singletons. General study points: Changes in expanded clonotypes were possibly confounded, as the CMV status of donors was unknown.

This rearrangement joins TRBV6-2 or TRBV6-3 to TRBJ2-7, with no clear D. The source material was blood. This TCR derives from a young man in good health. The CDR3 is CASSYASTTHEQYF. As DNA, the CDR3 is TGTGCCAGCAGTTACGCGAGTACGACGCACGAGCAGTACTTC.